The 29 T cell receptor beta chains given below trace back to one sample, sequenced in a study of blood T cells in healthy people across ages. Alongside a J-beta primer mix, a sample-barcoded 5' primer served in a second PCR lasting roughly 7 to 11 cycles. TCRdb redid the calling of the 5' RACE reads with MiXCR, one entry per CDR3 protein. Among 650,000 to 1,000,000 distinct CDR3 sequences, around 45% were seen once, and the ten largest hold around a sixth. Sequenced sample: blood. All receptors come from a man older than 75 in good health.

The rearrangement joins TRBV20-1 to TRBJ2-7; D is undetermined. Germline V gene sequence: CDR1 DFQATT, CDR2 SNEGSKA (reference sequence). The CDR3 is 15 residues long. V lost 1 base, J lost 7 bases, and 20 bases lay in between. The DNA for the CDR3 is TGCAGTGCTAGAGTCTCGGACCGGAGCCACAATGAGCAGTACTTC. Translating gives CSARVSDRSHNEQYF.

The chain recombines TRBV29-1 with TRBJ2-1, with D perhaps matching TRBD1 or TRBD2 (5 bases each). The CDR3 sequence is 14 residues long. V lost 4 bases and J lost 8, with 18 bases in between. The germline gives CDR1 SQVTM, CDR2 ANQGSEA. CDR3 amino acids: CSVGPGRSLDEQFF. For the CDR3, the DNA is TGCAGCGTTGGTCCGGGGCGCAGTCTCGATGAGCAGTTCTTC.

Note on this clonotype: A read error may account for a junction end that differs from germline. The rearrangement links TRBV19 to TRBJ2-3; 8 bases match TRBD1. This CDR3 has 16 amino acids. Germline V gene data show CDR1 as LNHDA and CDR2 as SQIVND (reference sequence). CDR3 coding DNA: TGTACCAGTAGTCCCCTCTCGCAGGGGGCATATGATACGCAGTATTTT. Translated, it gives CTSSPLSQGAYDTQYF.

The chain carries TRBV5-1 and TRBJ2-2; TRBD2 agrees at 13 bases. The CDR3 contains 18 residues. The V and J ends lost 4 bases and 0 bases, in that order; junction bases with no gene match: 6. Germline CDR1 is SGHRS and CDR2 is YFSETQ. Here the CDR3 DNA reads TGCGCCAGCAGCCCCCGGACTAGCGGGAGTTCGAACACCGGGGAGCTGTTTTTT. Translated: CASSPRTSGSSNTGELFF.

This rearrangement joins TRBV5-1 to TRBJ1-5, with D perhaps matching TRBD1 (5 bases). V was trimmed by 1 base and J by 4 bases, leaving 12 bases between them. Per germline, CDR1 SGHRS and CDR2 YFSETQ. The CDR3 covers 15 residues. CDR3 nucleotide sequence: TGCGCCAGCAGCTTGTTAGGGGCGACGAATCAGCCCCAGCATTTT. This translates into CASSLLGATNQPQHF.

The chain joins TRBV7-9 to TRBJ1-2; 7 bases are shared with TRBD1. Germline lookup yields CDR1 SEHNR and CDR2 FQNEAQ (reference sequence). Trimming removed 0 bases from V and 4 bases from J; junction bases left unmatched: 5. The CDR3 totals 15 residues. The CDR3 bases are TGTGCCAGCAGCTTAGCGGACAGGCACCTCTATGGCTACACCTTC. This codes for CASSLADRHLYGYTF.

This clonotype has just a few counts. The chain employs TRBV20-1 and TRBJ2-7; the D gene is possibly TRBD1 (6 bases). CDR1 is DFQATT, CDR2 SNEGSKA, per germline (reference sequence). V lost 5 bases, J lost 3 bases, and 11 bases lay in between. The CDR3 loop spans 12 amino acids. Here the CDR3 reads CSAEGTNYEQYF. CDR3 coding DNA: TGCAGTGCTGAGGGGACAAACTACGAGCAGTACTTC.

The chain is built from TRBV7-2 and TRBJ2-1; D gene unclear. This CDR3 has 13 residues. Trimming removed 3 bases from V and 7 bases from J, with 10 bases in between. CDR1 is SGHTA and CDR2 is FQGNSA in the germline V gene. Written as DNA, the CDR3 is TGTGCCAGCAGCTTTCAGCAAAGGAATGAGCAGTTCTTC. It translates to CASSFQQRNEQFF.

This clonotype showed up many times. This rearrangement joins TRBV12-3 or TRBV12-4 to TRBJ2-7, with D perhaps given as TRBD1 or TRBD2 (5 bases each). V lost 2 bases and J 2 bases, leaving 10 bases between the germline ends. The CDR3 sequence is 14 residues long. Here the CDR3 reads CASSLWDGPYEQYF. The CDR3 DNA sequence: TGTGCCAGCAGTTTATGGGACGGCCCCTACGAGCAGTACTTC.

The chain carries TRBV14 and TRBJ2-1; 8 bases are a match to TRBD2. With 8 bases clipped from V and 0 bases from J, the junction kept 3 bases outside the gene matches. This CDR3 is 14 amino acids long. Germline V CDR1 and CDR2: SGHDN, FVKESK. The CDR3 protein is CASQTSGSYNEQFF. The CDR3, as DNA: TGTGCCAGCCAAACTAGCGGCTCCTACAATGAGCAGTTCTTC.

The V call is TRBV5-1, the J call TRBJ1-5; no reliable D call. The CDR3 is made up of 13 amino acids. Germline CDR1 is SGHRS and CDR2 is YFSETQ. V lost 7 bases and J 3 bases, leaving 11 bases between the germline ends. CDR3 in DNA: TGCGCCAGCTCCGAGGCCTTCAATCAGCCCCAGCATTTT. This translates into CASSEAFNQPQHF.

This clonotype was counted a few times. This chain joins TRBV12-3 or TRBV12-4 and TRBJ2-5; either TRBD1 or TRBD2 may supply D (5 bases each). Trimming took 6 bases from V and 4 from J, leaving 18 bases between them. The CDR3 has 15 residues. The CDR3 bases are TGTGCCAGCAGATCGCTCGGGACGAGCATAGAGACCCAGTACTTC. It yields the protein CASRSLGTSIETQYF.

This clonotype was counted between two and nine times. The V gene is TRBV6-2 or TRBV6-3, the J gene TRBJ2-7; D gene ambiguous. The V end lost 5 bases, the J end lost 2 bases, and 13 bases lay between the germline ends. This CDR3 region has 14 residues. Germline CDR1 reads MNHEY; CDR2 reads SVGEGT. The CDR3 DNA reads as TGTGCCAGCAGTCTCCCACCGGTGGCCTACGAGCAGTACTTC. The encoded protein is CASSLPPVAYEQYF.

Written as DNA, the CDR3 is TGTGCCAGCAGTTCCTCGACAGGGGGCCTCTACAATGAGCAGTACTTC. Protein sequence: CASSSSTGGLYNEQYF. This chain uses TRBV28 with TRBJ2-7; TRBD1 agrees at 10 bases. Per the germline V gene, CDR1 is MDHEN and CDR2 is SYDVKM. V was pared by 4 bases and J by 7 bases, with 13 bases of the junction left unmatched. CDR3 length: 16 amino acids.

The chain combines TRBV12-3 or TRBV12-4 with TRBJ2-7, with 7 positions matching TRBD2. V gave up 6 bases and J gave up 3 bases; unmatched junction bases: 8. The CDR3 totals 14 residues. CDR3 sequence: CASSYGGSLYEQYF. In DNA form, the CDR3 reads TGTGCCAGCAGCTACGGGGGGTCGCTCTACGAGCAGTACTTC.

The rearrangement links TRBV7-9 to TRBJ2-6, with D unclear. Trimming took off 1 base at V and 0 bases at J, with 10 bases between the two ends. Germline values: CDR1 SEHNR, CDR2 FQNEAQ (reference sequence). The CDR3 contains 17 residues. CDR3 residues: CASSLVPTSSGANVLTF. CDR3 nucleotide sequence: TGTGCCAGCAGCTTAGTACCTACCTCCTCTGGGGCCAACGTCCTGACTTTC.

Of note for this clonotype: Compared with germline, one end of the junction differs, possibly owing to a read error. This chain uses TRBV29-1 with TRBJ2-7; D is possibly TRBD2 (7 bases). Germline CDR1 reads SQVTM; CDR2 reads ANQGSEA. The CDR3 runs 12 residues. CDR3 coding DNA: TGCGGCGTTGGAGCAGGGGAGGGCGAGCAGTACTTC. Translating gives CGVGAGEGEQYF.

The gene calls are TRBV9 and TRBJ1-4; D might be TRBD1 (5 bases). The CDR3 loop spans 16 amino acids. Germline values: CDR1 SGDLS, CDR2 YYNGEE. Between the trimmed V and J ends, which lost 0 bases and 3 bases, there was a span of 12 bases. CDR3 sequence reads: CASSVDAGGANEKLFF. The CDR3 DNA follows: TGTGCCAGCAGCGTAGATGCCGGAGGGGCTAATGAAAAACTGTTTTTT. Full variable domain (missing parts from reference TRBV9 and TRBJ1-4): DSGVTQTPKHLITATGQRVTLRCSPRSGDLSVYWYQQSLDQGLQFLIQYYNGEERAKGNILERFSAQQFPDLHSELNLSSLELGDSALYFCASSVDAGGANEKLFFGSGTQLSVL.

This clonotype was seen only a few times. The rearrangement joins TRBV19 to TRBJ2-3; D is ambiguous. Germline CDR1 LNHDA, CDR2 SQIVND (reference sequence). The CDR3 totals 14 residues. V was pared by 7 bases and J by 6 bases, with 17 bases between. The CDR3 protein is CASKGLTVGDTQYF. The CDR3 DNA is TGTGCCAGTAAGGGCCTCACGGTGGGTGATACGCAGTATTTT.

The CDR3 DNA reads as TGCGCCAGCAGCTTGGCCATAAGGTTAGATACGCAGTATTTT. Translation: CASSLAIRLDTQYF. The J gene is TRBJ2-3, the V gene TRBV5-1; D call uncertain. V lost 0 bases and J lost 5, with 10 bases in between. This CDR3 is 14 amino acids long. Germline V gene sequence: CDR1 SGHRS, CDR2 YFSETQ. The variable domain in full, completed from reference TRBV5-1 and TRBJ2-3, reads KAGVTQTPRYLIKTRGQQVTLSCSPISGHRSVSWYQQTPGQGLQFLFEYFSETQRNKGNFPGRFSGRQFSNSRSEMNVSTLELGDSALYLCASSLAIRLDTQYFGPGTRLTVL.

Remarks on this clonotype: A clone one base away is much larger, so this may be a read error. The chain is built from TRBV5-1 and TRBJ2-5, with 7 bases lining up with TRBD1. With the DNA end fitting TRBJ2-7 better, the J assignment may be wrong. Germline V gives CDR1 SGHRS, CDR2 YFSETQ. The CDR3 spans 15 residues. Here the CDR3 DNA reads TGCGCCAGCAGCAGAACCGGGACAGACACCGACGAGCAGTACTTC. Translated, it gives CASSRTGTDTDEQYF.

This clonotype showed up many times. This chain joins TRBV9 and TRBJ2-1; 7 bases fit TRBD2. Germline values: CDR1 SGDLS, CDR2 YYNGEE. V shed 4 bases, J shed 10 bases, and the junction held 14 bases outside the gene matches. This CDR3 spans 15 amino acids. The CDR3 DNA sequence: TGTGCCAGCAGCCCGTTTCGGGGGAGGGAAGACGAGCAGTTCTTC. The encoded protein is CASSPFRGREDEQFF.

To note about this clonotype: A much larger clone is a single base away; this may be a read error. The chain carries TRBV5-1 and TRBJ2-1; 11 positions match TRBD2. CDR3 length: 16 amino acids. V shed 4 bases and J 7 bases; nucleotides not matched to a gene: 10. Germline-derived CDR1 and CDR2 are SGHRS and YFSETQ. CDR3 in amino acids: CASSMWGLAEYNEQFF. The CDR3 DNA reads TGCGCCAGCAGCATGTGGGGACTAGCGGAGTATAATGAGCAGTTCTTC.

This rearrangement joins TRBV20-1 to TRBJ2-3, with 10 positions matching TRBD2. The J segment lost 3 bases and the V segment lost 1 base, leaving 7 bases of the junction unmatched. Germline V CDR1 and CDR2: DFQATT, SNEGSKA (reference sequence). The CDR3 sequence is 16 residues long. The CDR3 DNA sequence: TGCAGTGCTAGAGCCCTAGCGGGAGCCCATACAGATACGCAGTATTTT. As protein: CSARALAGAHTDTQYF.

The J gene is TRBJ2-3, the V gene TRBV7-9, with D unclear. V lost 5 bases and J lost 2, with 8 bases in between. In germline, CDR1 is SEHNR, CDR2 FQNEAQ (reference sequence). The CDR3 totals 13 residues. CDR3 nucleotides: TGTGCCAGCAGCGGTAGGAACACAGATACGCAGTATTTT. Translation gives CASSGRNTDTQYF.

The V gene is TRBV20-1, the J gene TRBJ2-5, with 9 bases aligning to TRBD2. Per germline, CDR1 DFQATT and CDR2 SNEGSKA (reference sequence). This CDR3 is 15 amino acids long. V was clipped by 2 bases and J by 13 bases; unmatched bases: 17. The CDR3, as DNA: TGCAGTGCTAGATCCAGCGGGGGGTTAGGTTCGGGTCCGTACTTC. Protein sequence: CSARSSGGLGSGPYF.

The chain carries TRBV4-3 and TRBJ1-2; tentative D call: TRBD1 (6 bases). Germline V lookup: CDR1 LGHNA, CDR2 YSLEER. This CDR3 has 16 amino acids. V was clipped by 1 base and J by 7 bases, with 19 bases between them. In DNA, the CDR3 is TGCGCCAGCAGCCAAGTGGTAGGGGGGCGGTATTCTGGCTACACCTTC. It codes for CASSQVVGGRYSGYTF.

Only a few counts were recorded for this clonotype. The chain links TRBV29-1 to TRBJ2-1; TRBD1 is a possible D gene (5 bases). The CDR3 sequence is 16 residues long. The V end lost 0 bases, the J end lost 5 bases, and 17 bases lay between the germline ends. In germline, CDR1 is SQVTM, CDR2 ANQGSEA. The CDR3 nucleotides read TGCAGCGTTGAAGATGGGGCATCTTTCCCCAACAATGAGCAGTTCTTC. Protein sequence: CSVEDGASFPNNEQFF.

This chain connects TRBV6-5 to TRBJ2-7; 8 bases align to TRBD1. V lost 0 bases to trimming and J lost 3 bases; unmatched junction nucleotides: 7. CDR3 length: 16 residues. Germline V CDR1 and CDR2: MNHEY, SVGAGI. The CDR3 bases are TGTGCCAGCAGTTACTCCGCGGGACAGGTTTTCTACGAGCAGTACTTC. Translating it yields CASSYSAGQVFYEQYF.